This T cell receptor (beta chain) was sequenced for a study of identical twins. This clonotype was detected many times. Its specificity is unknown. Trimming pared 1 base from V and 6 bases from J, leaving 11 bases between. From germline, CDR1 is DFQATT and CDR2 SNEGSKA (reference sequence). The CDR3 loop spans 13 amino acids. TCRdb re-called the 5' RACE reads with MiXCR, one entry per CDR3 protein. The table lists 520,000 or so distinct CDR3 sequences, less than 25% of them singletons. General study points: Twin-shared out-of-frame alpha sequences were enriched for low generation probability.

This sample also appeared in a second study, on T cells expressing NK-cell markers. That study adds: Cells sorted as CD3+CD56+NKG2C+, CD3+CD56+NKG2C- and CD3+CD56-NKG2C+ T cells supplied the TCR beta repertoires. Dominant NKG2C+ clonotypes made up about 1.0-7.5% of CD8+ T cells in a handful of donors. One observes that, in several donors, these clonotypes were also the leading ones within the CD3+CD56-NKG2C+ fraction.

This rearrangement joins TRBV20-1 to TRBJ2-3; D unresolved. This clonotype originated in a woman under 30 in good health. Input material: CD4+ T cells sorted from blood. CDR3 sequence (DNA): TGCAGTGCTAGAGTATTGGAACGGGATACGCAGTATTTT. Encoded protein: CSARVLERDTQYF.